The 29 T cell receptor beta chains listed next were all sequenced from one sample in a study of Graves' ophthalmopathy and Graves' hyperthyroidism. The sequenced template was RNA, covering the TCR beta CDR3 region. The first-round RT-PCR employed HTBI primers together with the Qiagen OneStep RT-PCR kit. A multiplex PCR was then performed as the second round. TCRdb fed the multiplex PCR reads into MiXCR, producing one record per CDR3 protein. The sample shows hundreds of thousands of distinct CDR3 sequences, about 24% of them seen only once. Sequenced: peripheral blood. These receptors were taken from a woman younger than 30 with stable Graves' hyperthyroidism. Some clones in this sample may be carry-over from other donors' samples.

This clonotype was recorded at least ten times. The V gene is TRBV11-3, the J gene TRBJ2-2; unclear D gene. V was cut by 5 bases and J by 7 bases, with 11 bases left in between. CDR1 is SGHNT, CDR2 YENEEA, per germline. The length of the CDR3 is 13 residues. Here the CDR3 reads CASSPQFGGELFF. CDR3 coding DNA: TGTGCCAGCAGCCCGCAGTTTGGCGGGGAGCTGTTTTTT. Based on the CDR3 plus reference TRBV11-3 and TRBJ2-2, the full variable domain is EAGVVQSPRYKIIEKKQPVAFWCNPISGHNTLYWYLQNLGQGPELLIRYENEEAVDDSQLPKDRFSAERLKGVDSTLKIQPAELGDSAVYLCASSPQFGGELFFGEGSRLTVL.

This clonotype appeared many times. The V call is TRBV6-1, the J call TRBJ2-7; 11 bases match TRBD2. CDR3 length: 14 amino acids. J was trimmed by 4 bases and V by 8 bases; bases with no gene match: 7. Germline assignment: CDR1 MNHNS and CDR2 SASEGT. CDR3 amino acids: CASSVAGGHYEQYF. In DNA form, the CDR3 reads TGTGCCAGCTCCGTAGCGGGAGGGCATTACGAGCAGTACTTC.

Many counts were recorded for this clonotype. V gene TRBV5-1 combines with J gene TRBJ1-2; weak D call: TRBD1 (5 bases). Germline CDR1 reads SGHRS; CDR2 reads YFSETQ. CDR3 length: 17 residues. V lost 0 bases, J lost 4 bases, and 19 bases lay in between. CDR3 sequence reads: CASSLGQTTGNFYGYTF. For the CDR3, the DNA is TGCGCCAGCAGCTTGGGACAGACTACCGGAAATTTCTATGGCTACACCTTC.

About this clonotype: Given a much more abundant clone one base away, this may be a read error. V gene TRBV5-6 combines with J gene TRBJ2-7, with D possibly matching TRBD1 (5 bases). Trimming left V 0 bases short and J 2 bases short, with 15 bases between. From germline, CDR1 is SGHDT and CDR2 YYEEEE. The CDR3 is 16 residues long. The CDR3 sequence is CASSLVTETDPYEQYF. For the CDR3, the DNA is TGTGCCAGCAGCTTGGTAACCGAGACAGACCCCTACGAGCAGTACTTC.

This clonotype was recorded at least ten times. CDR3 DNA: TGCGCCAGCAGCTTTGGGGTCTCGGGACAGGGAGGCTACGAGCAGTACTTC. Translation gives CASSFGVSGQGGYEQYF. The chain employs TRBV5-1 and TRBJ2-7, with 9 bases fitting TRBD1. Per germline, CDR1 SGHRS and CDR2 YFSETQ. V trimming: 2 bases; J trimming: 3 bases; junction bases outside the gene matches: 12. The CDR3 contains 17 residues. Variable domain in full (rest from reference TRBV5-1 and TRBJ2-7): KAGVTQTPRYLIKTRGQQVTLSCSPISGHRSVSWYQQTPGQGLQFLFEYFSETQRNKGNFPGRFSGRQFSNSRSEMNVSTLELGDSALYLCASSFGVSGQGGYEQYFGPGTRLTVT.

This clonotype occurred many times. This chain connects TRBV20-1 to TRBJ1-6; possibly TRBD1 for D (5 bases). CDR1 is DFQATT and CDR2 is SNEGSKA in the germline V gene (reference sequence). The V gene lost 3 bases and the J gene lost 14 bases, with 11 bases spanning the gap. The CDR3 has 11 amino acids. CDR3 DNA: TGCAGTGCTAGTTCCAGGGAGGCCCTCCACTTT. It specifies CSASSREALHF.

This clonotype has just a few counts. The V call is TRBV28, the J call TRBJ1-2, with 7 nucleotides matching TRBD1. Per the germline V gene, CDR1 is MDHEN and CDR2 is SYDVKM. V was clipped by 6 bases and J by 6 bases; unmatched bases: 7. The CDR3 extends over 13 amino acids. The CDR3 DNA reads as TGTGCCAGCAGGTACCGGGACAGCCATGGCTACACCTTC. It specifies CASRYRDSHGYTF.

In DNA form, the CDR3 reads TGTGCCAGCAGGACGGGGACAGAGAACACTGAAGCTTTCTTT. Translating gives CASRTGTENTEAFF. The chain is built from TRBV2 and TRBJ1-1, with 7 bases matching TRBD1. Germline CDR1 SNHLY, CDR2 FYNNEI. Trimming cost V 6 bases and J 1 base; bases outside gene matches: 5. CDR3 size: 14 residues.

J is TRBJ2-2 and V is TRBV11-2; TRBD2 matches at 12 bases. This CDR3 is built from 16 residues. Germline assignment: CDR1 SGHAT and CDR2 FQNNGV. V lost 5 bases and J lost 4; bases outside the gene matches: 5. CDR3 amino acids: CASSKTSGSGTGELFF. The DNA of the CDR3 is TGTGCCAGCAGCAAGACTAGCGGGAGCGGCACCGGGGAGCTGTTTTTT. The entire variable domain, with the rest obtained from reference TRBV11-2 and TRBJ2-2, is as follows: EAGVAQSPRYKIIEKRQSVAFWCNPISGHATLYWYQQILGQGPKLLIQFQNNGVVDDSQLPKDRFSAERLKGVDSTLKIQPAKLEDSAVYLCASSKTSGSGTGELFFGEGSRLTVL.

The table lists this clonotype with many counts. The V call is TRBV12-3 or TRBV12-4, the J call TRBJ2-7; 9 nucleotides agree with TRBD2. This CDR3 has 14 residues. After removal of 8 bases from V and 0 bases from J, the junction contained 5 bases not matched to a gene. The CDR3 DNA reads as TGTGCCAGCTCGCGGGAGGGTAGCTCCTACGAGCAGTACTTC. This translates into CASSREGSSYEQYF.

This clonotype was seen repeatedly, ten times or more. The chain employs TRBV11-2 and TRBJ2-7; 12 positions agree with TRBD2. The junction had 6 bases not matched to a gene; V was cut back by 5 bases and J by 4 bases. This CDR3 is built from 15 residues. Germline values: CDR1 SGHAT, CDR2 FQNNGV. CDR3 region: CASSRPTSGSYEQYF. The CDR3 DNA sequence: TGTGCCAGCAGCCGGCCGACTAGCGGGAGTTACGAGCAGTACTTC.

The chain employs TRBV28 and TRBJ2-4; 10 bases are shared with TRBD2. The CDR3 is 16 amino acids. With 2 bases clipped from V and 7 bases from J, the junction kept 8 bases outside the gene matches. Germline V lookup: CDR1 MDHEN, CDR2 SYDVKM. The CDR3 region has the DNA TGTGCCAGCAGTTTAACTAGCGGGACCTTGAGCAACATTCAGTACTTC. It codes for CASSLTSGTLSNIQYF.

Regarding this clonotype: A much larger clone differs from this one at a single base, so this may be a read error. The chain links TRBV5-1 to TRBJ1-6; 9 bases are shared with TRBD1. J lost 12 bases, V lost 0 bases, and 4 bases had no gene match. Germline lookup yields CDR1 SGHRS and CDR2 YFSETQ. The CDR3 covers 14 residues. The CDR3 is CASSLGDRELPLHF. CDR3 DNA sequence: TGCGCCAGCAGCTTGGGGGACAGGGAATTACCCCTCCACTTT.

This clonotype came up many times. This rearrangement joins TRBV10-3 to TRBJ2-5, with TRBD2 matching over 13 bases. Germline V gives CDR1 ENHRY, CDR2 SYGVKD. V was clipped by 0 bases and J by 1 base; unmatched bases: 5. This CDR3 comprises 18 residues. The CDR3: CAISESPGLAGAQETQYF. The CDR3 region has the DNA TGTGCCATCAGTGAGTCGCCCGGACTAGCGGGGGCCCAAGAGACCCAGTACTTC.

In its sample, this clonotype was seen many times. This chain links TRBV29-1 with TRBJ2-4, with TRBD1 matching 9 bases. CDR1 SQVTM and CDR2 ANQGSEA come from the germline V gene. The V gene end was trimmed by 6 bases and the J gene end by 2 bases; junction bases not matched to a gene: 8. The CDR3 runs 15 residues. Here the CDR3 DNA reads TGCAGCGTGGGACAGGGAACGGTGTCCAAAAACATTCAGTACTTC. Protein: CSVGQGTVSKNIQYF.

In its sample, this clonotype was seen many times. This chain uses TRBV5-1 with TRBJ2-7; D is undetermined. This CDR3 is 13 amino acids long. CDR1 SGHRS and CDR2 YFSETQ come from the germline V gene. Trimming removed 7 bases from V and 1 base from J, with 12 bases in between. CDR3 region: CASWSMSSYEQYF. The CDR3, as DNA: TGCGCCAGCTGGAGTATGAGTTCCTACGAGCAGTACTTC.

In its sample, this clonotype was seen many times. This chain links TRBV28 with TRBJ2-7; D not certain. Germline V gene sequence: CDR1 MDHEN, CDR2 SYDVKM. The CDR3 covers 14 residues. V was trimmed by 5 bases and J by 7 bases, leaving 18 bases between them. The CDR3 region is CASSAETLAREQYF. CDR3 DNA: TGTGCCAGCAGTGCCGAAACCCTCGCACGGGAGCAGTACTTC.

This clonotype was found many times. The chain carries TRBV27 and TRBJ1-3, with a possible D match to TRBD1 (5 bases). The CDR3 has 14 amino acids. Trimming stripped 8 bases from V and 4 bases from J, with 15 bases between. Germline V lookup: CDR1 MNHEY, CDR2 SMNVEV (reference sequence). The CDR3 coding sequence is TGTGCCAGCGGTTCGAGGGGCGAAGGAAACACCATATATTTT. It yields the protein CASGSRGEGNTIYF.

The CDR3 DNA sequence: TGTGCCAGCAGCCCCTGGCGCGACAGGAACACTGAAGCTTTCTTT. It yields the protein CASSPWRDRNTEAFF. The chain couples TRBV3-1 to TRBJ1-1; tentatively, D is TRBD1 (5 bases). V was shortened by 4 bases and J by 1 base, with 13 bases between the two germline ends. This CDR3 contains 15 residues. Looked up from germline, CDR1 is LGHDT and CDR2 is YNNKEL (reference sequence).

This clonotype was recorded at least ten times. The gene calls are TRBV9 and TRBJ1-6; no clear D gene. The CDR3 runs 14 residues. The germline V gene encodes CDR1 SGDLS and CDR2 YYNGEE. Deletions cut 0 bases from V and 7 bases from J, with 8 bases between. CDR3 protein: CASSVEVVNSPLHF. As DNA, the CDR3 is TGTGCCAGCAGCGTAGAAGTCGTAAATTCACCCCTCCACTTT.

This clonotype was counted many times. The chain couples TRBV6-1 to TRBJ2-7; 9 bases align to TRBD1. Losses at the gene ends were 5 bases for V and 3 bases for J; bases not matched to a gene: 5. CDR1 and CDR2 from the germline V gene are MNHNS and SASEGT. The CDR3 is made up of 14 amino acids. Written as DNA, the CDR3 is TGTGCCAGCAGTACCCGGGACAGGGTCTACGAGCAGTACTTC. It translates to CASSTRDRVYEQYF.

This clonotype showed up many times. The chain has TRBV27 and TRBJ1-6, with D maybe TRBD1 (5 bases). This CDR3 region has 15 residues. V was cut by 2 bases and J by 6 bases, with 11 bases left in between. Germline CDR1 MNHEY, CDR2 SMNVEV (reference sequence). The CDR3 DNA sequence: TGTGCCAGCAGTTTAGGGGCCGGTTTTAATTCACCCCTCCACTTT. It is translated as CASSLGAGFNSPLHF.

This clonotype was counted ten times or more. The chain joins TRBV20-1 to TRBJ2-5; 10 bases align to TRBD2. With V trimmed by 5 bases and J by 5 bases, 11 bases remained unmatched. Germline loops: CDR1 DFQATT, CDR2 SNEGSKA (reference sequence). The CDR3 contains 15 residues. The CDR3 is CSAPKAGGQGETQYF. The CDR3 DNA follows: TGCAGTGCTCCTAAAGCGGGAGGGCAGGGGGAGACCCAGTACTTC.

This sequence joins TRBV19 and TRBJ1-5; D is uncertain. Germline V gives CDR1 LNHDA, CDR2 SQIVND (reference sequence). With 9 bases removed from V and 0 bases from J, the gap between germline ends came to 12 bases. The CDR3 contains 14 residues. The CDR3 DNA is TGTGCCAGCAAGGACGGAATTAGCAATCAGCCCCAGCATTTT. Translated: CASKDGISNQPQHF. The variable domain in full, completed from reference TRBV19 and TRBJ1-5, reads DGGITQSPKYLFRKEGQNVTLSCEQNLNHDAMYWYRQDPGQGLRLIYYSQIVNDFQKGDIAEGYSVSREKKESFPLTVTSAQKNPTAFYLCASKDGISNQPQHFGDGTRLSIL.

There are many counts of this clonotype. V is TRBV7-9 and J is TRBJ1-1; D not certain. This CDR3 contains 13 residues. Deletions cut 4 bases from V and 7 bases from J, with 13 bases between. Looked up from germline, CDR1 is SEHNR and CDR2 is FQNEAQ (reference sequence). Written as DNA, the CDR3 is TGTGCCAGCAGCTCCTGGATCCGAGGTGAAGCTTTCTTT. Amino acids: CASSSWIRGEAFF.

At least ten counts were recorded for this clonotype. The rearrangement joins TRBV6-1 to TRBJ2-7; perhaps TRBD2 as D (6 bases). The CDR3 loop spans 14 amino acids. Trimming removed 1 base at V and 3 bases at J, with 10 bases between. Germline V gene lookup returns CDR1 MNHNS and CDR2 SASEGT. CDR3 sequence: CASSEGDGSYEQYF. For the CDR3, the DNA is TGTGCCAGCAGTGAAGGGGACGGGAGCTACGAGCAGTACTTC.

This clonotype occurred once. This may come from a read error, since a much larger clone is one base off. The chain links TRBV9 to TRBJ2-7; perhaps TRBD1 as D (7 bases). From germline, CDR1 is SGDLS and CDR2 YYNGEE. V lost 1 base to trimming and J lost 5 bases, with 16 bases between them. The CDR3 runs 15 residues. DNA for the CDR3: TGTGCCAGCAGCGTAAATCTGCAGGGGGGTAACGAGCAGTACTTC. Encoded protein: CASSVNLQGGNEQYF.

The rearrangement uses TRBV20-1 and TRBJ2-7, with unresolved D. The CDR3 is 13 amino acids. Germline CDR1 reads DFQATT; CDR2 reads SNEGSKA (reference sequence). Trimming took off 0 bases at V and 2 bases at J, with 8 bases between the two ends. CDR3 sequence reads: CSARDIYPYEQYF. The CDR3 DNA is TGCAGTGCTAGAGATATATACCCCTACGAGCAGTACTTC.

This sequence joins TRBV15 and TRBJ1-2; D perhaps matches TRBD1 (6 bases). Germline V gene sequence: CDR1 LNHNV, CDR2 YYDKDF (reference sequence). V gave up 2 bases and J gave up 4 bases, with 20 bases separating them. The CDR3 is 17 amino acids. The CDR3, as DNA: TGTGCCACCAGCAGAACTTACAGGGTGCGATTTTCCTATGGCTACACCTTC. This codes for CATSRTYRVRFSYGYTF.